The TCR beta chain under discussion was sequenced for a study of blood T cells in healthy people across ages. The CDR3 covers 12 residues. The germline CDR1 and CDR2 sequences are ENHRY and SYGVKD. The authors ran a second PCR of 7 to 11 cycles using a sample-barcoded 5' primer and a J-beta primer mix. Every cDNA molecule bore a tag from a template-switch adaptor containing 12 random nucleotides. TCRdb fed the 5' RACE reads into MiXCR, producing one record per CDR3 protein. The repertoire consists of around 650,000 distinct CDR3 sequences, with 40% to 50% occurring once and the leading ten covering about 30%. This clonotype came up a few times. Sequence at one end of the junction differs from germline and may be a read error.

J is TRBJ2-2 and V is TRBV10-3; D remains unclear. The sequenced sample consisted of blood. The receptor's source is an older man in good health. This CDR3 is CAISRVSGELFF. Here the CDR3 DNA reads TGTGCCATCAGTCGAGTGTCCGGAGAGCTGTTTTTT.